Presented here are 11 T cell receptor beta chains from one specimen sequenced in a study of metastatic and nonmetastatic thyroid tumors. All patients were treatment-naive before thyroid surgery. With MiXCR, TCRdb called clones anew from the PCR reads. Of about 12,000 clones listed, 27% are singletons. The material sequenced was tumor tissue. These receptors came from a female donor with papillary thyroid cancer or a benign thyroid nodule (not recorded which). Some clones in this sample may be carry-over from other donors' samples.

This clone was detected ten times or more. The gene calls are TRBV28 and TRBJ2-2; 8 nucleotides line up with TRBD2. V was pared by 7 bases and J by 2 bases, with 9 bases of the junction left unmatched. Germline V gene lookup returns CDR1 MDHEN and CDR2 SYDVKM. The CDR3 has 16 residues. CDR3 bases: TGTGCCAGCACCAGCAGGTTAGCGGGAAACACCGGGGAGCTGTTTTTT. Protein sequence: CASTSRLAGNTGELFF.

By proportion, this clone is medium-sized. This rearrangement joins TRBV20-1 to TRBJ2-7, with D tentatively TRBD1 (6 bases). The V gene lost 3 bases and the J gene lost 3 bases, with 12 bases spanning the gap. CDR1 is DFQATT and CDR2 is SNEGSKA in the germline V gene (reference sequence). This CDR3 comprises 13 residues. CDR3 sequence: CSASLGHHYEQYF. DNA of the CDR3: TGCAGTGCTAGCTTGGGACACCACTACGAGCAGTACTTC.

The chain is built from TRBV4-2 and TRBJ2-3; 8 bases agree with TRBD2. This CDR3 contains 17 residues. The germline V gene has CDR1 LGHNA and CDR2 YNFKEQ. Trimming took 0 bases from V and 0 from J; bases not matched to a gene: 5. The CDR3 sequence: CASSQDMTSVSTDTQYF. The CDR3, as DNA: TGTGCCAGCAGCCAAGATATGACTAGCGTTAGCACAGATACGCAGTATTTT.

The V call is TRBV12-3 or TRBV12-4, the J call TRBJ2-7; 8 bases are shared with TRBD1. After removal of 7 bases from V and 2 bases from J, the junction contained 4 bases not matched to a gene. The CDR3 runs 13 residues. In DNA form, the CDR3 reads TGTGCCAGCACCCAGGGGGCAGCCTACGAGCAGTACTTC. Its translation is CASTQGAAYEQYF.

This clone was observed at least ten times. Other nucleotide sequences in the sample specify the same CDR3. The gene calls are TRBV7-6 and TRBJ1-3; D gene ambiguous. V dropped 1 base and J dropped 0 bases, with 13 bases sitting between them. The CDR3 loop spans 17 amino acids. Germline CDR1 reads SGHVS; CDR2 reads FNYEAQ. CDR3 in amino acids: CASSLVPSGGSGNTIYF. CDR3 DNA sequence: TGTGCCAGCAGCTTAGTTCCCTCCGGCGGCTCTGGAAACACCATATATTTT. The entire variable domain, with the rest obtained from reference TRBV7-6 and TRBJ1-3, is as follows: GAGVSQSPRYKVTKRGQDVALRCDPISGHVSLYWYRQALGQGPEFLTYFNYEAQQDKSGLPNDRFSAERPEGSISTLTIQRTEQRDSAMYRCASSLVPSGGSGNTIYFGEGSWLTVV.

The chain is built from TRBV11-3 and TRBJ2-2; a weak D match, TRBD2 (5 bases). The germline CDR1 and CDR2 sequences are SGHNT and YENEEA. The CDR3 is made up of 14 amino acids. Trimming stripped 2 bases from V and 6 bases from J, with 10 bases between. CDR3 nucleotides: TGTGCCAGCAGCTTAATGAGGGCGTCCGGGGAGCTGTTTTTT. Translating gives CASSLMRASGELFF.

This clone was counted a few times. This rearrangement joins TRBV19 to TRBJ2-7, with D possibly being TRBD2 (5 bases). V was cut by 3 bases and J by 1 base, with 13 bases left in between. Germline assignment: CDR1 LNHDA and CDR2 SQIVND (reference sequence). The CDR3 contains 15 residues. This chain's CDR3 is CASSILAGQSYEQYF. CDR3 nucleotides: TGTGCCAGTAGTATTCTGGCGGGCCAATCCTACGAGCAGTACTTC.

The table lists this clone with many counts. The chain carries TRBV7-3 and TRBJ2-3, with TRBD2 matching over 13 bases. This CDR3 contains 16 residues. J gave up 1 base and V 4 bases, and 2 bases lay outside the gene matches. Looked up from germline, CDR1 is SGHTA and CDR2 is FQGTGA. The DNA for the CDR3 is TGTGCCAGCAGCTCCGGGACTAGCGGGGGCACAGATACGCAGTATTTT. It is translated as CASSSGTSGGTDTQYF.

This clone is medium-sized (0.01 to 0.1%) by share. The V gene is TRBV14, the J gene TRBJ2-1; D may be TRBD1 or TRBD2 (7 bases each). This CDR3 contains 18 residues. V dropped 1 base and J dropped 2 bases, with 18 bases sitting between them. The germline gives CDR1 SGHDN, CDR2 FVKESK. The CDR3 DNA reads TGTGCCAGCAGCCAAGGCCTAGGGGGCGGGGGCGCCTACAATGAGCAGTTCTTC. It encodes CASSQGLGGGGAYNEQFF.

This clone has a count of ten or more. It may be a read error: a sequence one base away is much more abundant. The sample carries other DNA sequences with the same CDR3. The rearrangement links TRBV6-5 to TRBJ2-1; 7 bases are shared with TRBD2. Germline V gene sequence: CDR1 MNHEY, CDR2 SVGAGI. V gave up 6 bases and J gave up 0 bases; unmatched junction bases: 11. This CDR3 is built from 17 residues. The CDR3 loop reads CASSPPLAAYSYNEQFF. In DNA, the CDR3 is TGTGCCAGCAGCCCCCCTCTAGCGGCATACTCCTACAATGAGCAGTTCTTC.

This clone was seen a few times. This chain joins TRBV27 and TRBJ2-7; no firm D call. Germline lookup yields CDR1 MNHEY and CDR2 SMNVEV (reference sequence). Trimming left V 5 bases short and J 3 bases short, with 11 bases between. The CDR3 runs to 13 residues. CDR3 sequence (DNA): TGTGCCAGCAGTCCCAACAACGGCTACGAGCAGTACTTC. Protein product: CASSPNNGYEQYF.